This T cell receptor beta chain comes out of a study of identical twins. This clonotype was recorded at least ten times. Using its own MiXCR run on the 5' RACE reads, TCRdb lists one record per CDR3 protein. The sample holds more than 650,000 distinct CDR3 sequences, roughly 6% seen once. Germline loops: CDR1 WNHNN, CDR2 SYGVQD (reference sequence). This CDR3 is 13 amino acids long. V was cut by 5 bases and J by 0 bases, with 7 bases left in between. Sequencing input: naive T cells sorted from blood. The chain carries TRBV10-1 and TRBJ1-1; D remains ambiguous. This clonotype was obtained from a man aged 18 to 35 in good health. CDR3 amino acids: CASSNNLNTEAFF. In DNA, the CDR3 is TGCGCCAGCAGTAACAACTTGAACACTGAAGCTTTCTTT.